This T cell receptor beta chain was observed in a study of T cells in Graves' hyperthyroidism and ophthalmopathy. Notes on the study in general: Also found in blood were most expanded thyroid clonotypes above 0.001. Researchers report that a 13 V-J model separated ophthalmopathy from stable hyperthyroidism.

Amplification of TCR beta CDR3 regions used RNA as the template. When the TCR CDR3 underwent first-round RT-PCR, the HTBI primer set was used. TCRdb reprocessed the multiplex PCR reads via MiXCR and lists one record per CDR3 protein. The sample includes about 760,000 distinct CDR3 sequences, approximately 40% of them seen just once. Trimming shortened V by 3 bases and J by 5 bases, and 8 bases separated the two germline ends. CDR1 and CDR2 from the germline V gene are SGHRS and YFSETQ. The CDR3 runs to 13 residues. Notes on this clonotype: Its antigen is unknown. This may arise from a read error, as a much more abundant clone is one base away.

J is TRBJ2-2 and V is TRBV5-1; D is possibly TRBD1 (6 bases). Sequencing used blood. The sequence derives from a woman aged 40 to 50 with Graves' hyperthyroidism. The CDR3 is CASSSGQTGELFF. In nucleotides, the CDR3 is TGCGCCAGCAGCTCAGGACAGACCGGGGAGCTGTTTTTT.